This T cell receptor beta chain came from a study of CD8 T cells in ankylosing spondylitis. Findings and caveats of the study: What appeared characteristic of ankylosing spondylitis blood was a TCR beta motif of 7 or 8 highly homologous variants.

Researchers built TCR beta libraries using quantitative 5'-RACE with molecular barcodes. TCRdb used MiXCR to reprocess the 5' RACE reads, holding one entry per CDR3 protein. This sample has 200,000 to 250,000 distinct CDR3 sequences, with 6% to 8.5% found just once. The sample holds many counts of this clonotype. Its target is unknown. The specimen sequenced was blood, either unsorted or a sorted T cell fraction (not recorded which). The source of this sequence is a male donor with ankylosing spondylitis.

CDR3 loop: CASSLRTSDSYEQYF. The CDR3 nucleotides read TGTGCCAGCAGCTTACGGACTAGCGACTCCTACGAGCAGTACTTC. The V gene is TRBV7-9, the J gene TRBJ2-7, with TRBD2 identical over 9 bases. The germline V gene encodes CDR1 SEHNR and CDR2 FQNEAQ (reference sequence). The CDR3 runs 15 residues. V was clipped by 2 bases and J by 0 bases; unmatched bases: 2.